This T cell receptor (beta chain) originates from a study of blood T cell repertoires in COVID-19. In the study overall: Italy, Spain and the United States were the sources of the convalescent and acute COVID-19 samples.

Authors' methods: Estimation of nucleated cell counts relied on the amplification of reference gene primers. Profiling relied on immunoSEQ multiplex PCR, and the TCRdb table lists in-frame clones only, not all of them. The V and J calls and clone size are taken from that table; D and trimming were inferred from the DNA. The sample carries tens of thousands of clones, about 76% recorded once. The CDR3 sequence is 14 residues long. Germline V gene lookup returns CDR1 SGHRS and CDR2 YFSETQ. Trimming at V came to 4 bases and at J to 5 bases, leaving 7 bases not matched to a gene. Specimen: peripheral blood. The receptor's source is a man between 65 and 79 years old with active or convalescent COVID-19. The J gene is TRBJ2-5, the V gene TRBV5-1; the match to TRBD1 covers 8 bases. The CDR3, as DNA: TGCGCCAGCAGCATCGGACAGGGTCGGGAGACCCAGTACTTC. Its translation is CASSIGQGRETQYF.